Described below is a single T cell receptor (beta chain) sequence and its context. Its antigen is currently unknown. TCRdb re-analysed the reads in MiXCR, keeping a single row per CDR3 protein. Of roughly 990,000 distinct CDR3 sequences in the sample, 25% to 40% were seen once. The data were taken from a study of T cell repertoires in cytomegalovirus infection. Trimming took 5 bases from V and 7 from J; bases not matched to a gene: 3. Germline V gene data show CDR1 as MNHEY and CDR2 as SMNVEV (reference sequence). The CDR3 is made up of 13 amino acids. The clonotype originates from a human donor in good health (CMV status not recorded). Some clones in this sample may be carry-over from other donors' samples. The starting material was cultured CD8+ T cells from PBMCs, obtained from culture after CMV antigen stimulation. The chain couples TRBV27 to TRBJ1-4, with 8 bases fitting TRBD1. The CDR3 here is CASSAQGAEKLFF. The CDR3 region has the DNA TGTGCCAGCAGTGCGCAGGGGGCTGAAAAACTGTTTTTT.